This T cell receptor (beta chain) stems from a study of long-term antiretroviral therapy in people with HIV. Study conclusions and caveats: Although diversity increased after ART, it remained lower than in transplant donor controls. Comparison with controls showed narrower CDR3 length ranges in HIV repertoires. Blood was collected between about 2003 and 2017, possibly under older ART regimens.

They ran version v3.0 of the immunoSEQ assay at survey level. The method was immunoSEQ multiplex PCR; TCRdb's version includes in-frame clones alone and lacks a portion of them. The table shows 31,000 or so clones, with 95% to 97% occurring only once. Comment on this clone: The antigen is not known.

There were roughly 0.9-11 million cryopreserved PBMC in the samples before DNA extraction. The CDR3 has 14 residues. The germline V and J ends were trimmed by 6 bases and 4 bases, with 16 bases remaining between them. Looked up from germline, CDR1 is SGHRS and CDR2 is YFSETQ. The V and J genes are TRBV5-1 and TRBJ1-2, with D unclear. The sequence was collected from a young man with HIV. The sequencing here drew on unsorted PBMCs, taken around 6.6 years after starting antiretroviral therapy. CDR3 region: CASTAPGRAYGYTF. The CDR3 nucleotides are TGCGCCAGCACCGCCCCCGGCAGAGCCTATGGCTACACCTTC.